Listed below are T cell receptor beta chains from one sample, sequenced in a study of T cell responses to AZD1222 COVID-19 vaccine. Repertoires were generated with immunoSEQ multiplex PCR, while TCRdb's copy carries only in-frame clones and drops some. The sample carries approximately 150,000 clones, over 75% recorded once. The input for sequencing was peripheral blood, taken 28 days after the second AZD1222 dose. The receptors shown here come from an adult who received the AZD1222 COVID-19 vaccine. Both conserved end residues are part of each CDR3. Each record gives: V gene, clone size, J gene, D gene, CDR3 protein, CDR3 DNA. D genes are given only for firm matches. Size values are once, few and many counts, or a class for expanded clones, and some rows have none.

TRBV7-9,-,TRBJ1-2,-,CASSPLEGGYTF,TGTGCCAGCAGCCCCCTTGAGGGCGGCTACACCTTC
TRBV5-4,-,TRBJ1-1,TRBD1,CASSQGGQGYIPEAFF,TGTGCCAGCAGCCAGGGGGGACAGGGATACATACCTGAAGCTTTCTTT
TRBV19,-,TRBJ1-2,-,CASSMSLAARGADYGYTF,TGTGCCAGTAGTATGTCACTTGCGGCGAGGGGCGCGGACTATGGCTACACCTTC
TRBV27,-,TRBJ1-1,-,CASSLNHRVVAFF,TGTGCCAGCAGTCTAAACCACAGGGTAGTAGCTTTCTTT
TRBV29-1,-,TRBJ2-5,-,CSAGGFGETQYF,TGCAGCGCTGGGGGGTTCGGGGAGACCCAGTACTTC
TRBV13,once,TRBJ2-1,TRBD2,CASSLGPLAESFF,TGTGCCAGCAGCTTAGGCCCCCTAGCGGAATCGTTCTTC
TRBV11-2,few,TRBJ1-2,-,CASSLGGGGYYGYTF,TGTGCCAGCAGCTTAGGAGGGGGAGGATACTATGGCTACACCTTC
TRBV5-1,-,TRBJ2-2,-,CASSPTGIIGELFF,TGCGCCAGCAGCCCAACAGGGATAATCGGGGAGCTGTTTTTT
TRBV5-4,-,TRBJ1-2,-,CASSSSGTKGYTF,TGTGCCAGCAGTTCTTCAGGGACTAAGGGCTACACCTTC
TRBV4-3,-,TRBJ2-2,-,CASSQEWKVGELFF,TGCGCCAGCAGCCAAGAATGGAAGGTCGGGGAGCTGTTTTTT
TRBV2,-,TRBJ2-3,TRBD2,CASKGLAVSTDTQYF,TGTGCCAGCAAGGGACTAGCTGTTAGCACAGATACGCAGTATTTT
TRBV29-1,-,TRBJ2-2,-,CSALGGNNGELFF,TGCAGCGCCCTTGGGGGGAATAACGGGGAGCTGTTTTTT
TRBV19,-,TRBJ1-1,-,CASSINRDVEAFF,TGTGCCAGTAGTATAAACCGGGACGTTGAAGCTTTCTTT
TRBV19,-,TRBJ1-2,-,CASSIPGTSYGYTF,TGTGCCAGTAGTATACCGGGGACCAGCTATGGCTACACCTTC
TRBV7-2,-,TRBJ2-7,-,CASSLFFDSGEQYF,TGTGCCAGCAGCTTATTCTTTGACTCAGGCGAGCAGTACTTC
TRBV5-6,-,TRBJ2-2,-,CASSLEGNDRRNTGELFF,TGTGCCAGCAGCTTGGAGGGAAACGACAGGAGGAACACCGGGGAGCTGTTTTTT
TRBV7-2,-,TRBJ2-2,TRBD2,CASTLIAGGTVPGELFF,TGTGCCAGCACTCTAATAGCGGGGGGCACGGTGCCCGGGGAGCTGTTTTTT
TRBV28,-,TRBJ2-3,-,CASSLNTDTQYF,TGTGCCAGCAGTCTGAACACAGATACGCAGTATTTT
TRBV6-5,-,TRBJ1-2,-,CASRSGAWDGYTF,TGTGCCAGCAGATCGGGGGCGTGGGATGGCTACACCTTC
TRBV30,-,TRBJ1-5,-,CAWSGQGNQPQHF,TGTGCCTGGAGTGGTCAGGGAAATCAGCCCCAGCATTTT
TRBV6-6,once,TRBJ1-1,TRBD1,CASRDGQGLRDFF,TGTGCCAGCAGGGATGGACAGGGGTTGAGGGATTTCTTT
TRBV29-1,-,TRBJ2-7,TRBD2,CSVVPGTSTYEQYF,TGCAGCGTTGTCCCCGGGACTAGCACCTACGAGCAGTACTTC
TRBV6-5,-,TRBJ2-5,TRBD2,CASRERGPQETQYF,TGTGCCAGCAGGGAGCGGGGCCCCCAAGAGACCCAGTACTTC
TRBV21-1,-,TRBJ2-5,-,CASSPFGLVKTETQYF,TGTGCCAGCAGCCCTTTCGGGCTGGTCAAAACAGAGACCCAGTACTTC
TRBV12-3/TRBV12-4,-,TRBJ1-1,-,CASSFSSKTEAFF,TGTGCCAGCAGTTTTTCCTCGAAGACTGAAGCTTTCTTT
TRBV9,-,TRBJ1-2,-,CASSVVDSYGYTF,TGTGCCAGCAGCGTAGTAGACAGCTATGGCTACACCTTC
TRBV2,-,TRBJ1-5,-,CASSEEIGRQAQHF,TGTGCCAGCAGTGAAGAAATTGGTCGTCAAGCCCAGCATTTT
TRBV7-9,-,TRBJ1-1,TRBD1,CASSSQGENTEAFF,TGTGCCAGCAGCTCACAGGGGGAGAACACTGAAGCTTTCTTT
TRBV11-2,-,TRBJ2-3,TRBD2,CASSLGLAGETDTQYF,TGTGCCAGCAGCTTAGGACTAGCGGGTGAAACAGATACGCAGTATTTT
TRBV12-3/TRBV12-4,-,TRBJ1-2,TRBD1,CASSRDRAYGYTF,TGTGCCAGCAGTCGAGACAGGGCCTATGGCTACACCTTC
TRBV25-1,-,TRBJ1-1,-,CASSEWGGQAEAFF,TGTGCCAGCAGTGAATGGGGGGGCCAGGCTGAAGCTTTCTTT
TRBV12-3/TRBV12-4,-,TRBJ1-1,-,CASSLGGNTEAFF,TGTGCCAGCAGTTTAGGGGGAAACACTGAAGCTTTCTTT
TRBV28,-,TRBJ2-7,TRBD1,CASSLSGQGAGEQYF,TGTGCCAGCAGTTTGTCTGGACAGGGGGCAGGGGAGCAGTACTTC
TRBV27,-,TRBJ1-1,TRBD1,CASSPGQGALFREAFF,TGTGCCAGCAGCCCAGGACAGGGGGCTTTATTTAGGGAAGCTTTCTTT